A single sample gave rise to the 11 T cell receptor beta chains below, sequenced in a study of CD8+CD57+ T cells in acquired aplastic anemia. Genomic DNA templated the TCR beta VDJ and CDR3 profiling. TCRdb recomputed calls from the reads with MiXCR, one row per CDR3 protein. The profile shows approximately 170,000 distinct CDR3 sequences, approximately 44% of them singletons. The sequenced patients had an expansion of CD8+CD57+ cells seen by flow cytometry. The specimen was sorted CD4+, CD8+, or CD8+CD57+ T cells (not recorded which) from PBMCs. The receptors shown here come from a human donor with aplastic anemia.

The V and J genes are TRBV11-2 and TRBJ2-3, with D tentatively TRBD2 (7 bases). CDR1 is SGHAT and CDR2 is FQNNGV in the germline V gene. The CDR3 runs 17 residues. Trimming cost V 3 bases and J 6 bases, with 22 bases left between them. The CDR3 DNA is TGTGCCAGCAGCTTTACCATGGGGGGCAGCGGGGCGGATACGCAGTATTTT. This sequence encodes CASSFTMGGSGADTQYF.

Notes on this clonotype: Possible read error: a much larger clone is one base away. V usage is TRBV7-2 and J usage is TRBJ2-7, with D perhaps matching TRBD2 (5 bases). The ends were cut back, 3 bases at V and 3 bases at J, with 9 bases in the middle. This CDR3 is 13 amino acids long. Germline V gene lookup returns CDR1 SGHTA and CDR2 FQGNSA. The DNA of the CDR3 is TGTGCCAGCAGCTTTCTGGGGAGCTACGAGCAGTACTTC. This gives the protein CASSFLGSYEQYF.

This clonotype was recorded many times. This chain connects TRBV27 to TRBJ1-1; D is unresolved. Germline CDR1 reads MNHEY; CDR2 reads SMNVEV (reference sequence). Trimming removed 2 bases from V and 0 bases from J, with 10 bases in between. The CDR3 extends over 15 amino acids. CDR3 nucleotides: TGTGCCAGCAGTTTAGCGGGGTTGGTGAACACTGAAGCTTTCTTT. The encoded protein is CASSLAGLVNTEAFF.

This clonotype was recorded many times. The chain couples TRBV20-1 to TRBJ1-1; D is ambiguous. Trimming left V 0 bases short and J 4 bases short, with 15 bases between. Germline loops: CDR1 DFQATT, CDR2 SNEGSKA (reference sequence). This CDR3 has 15 amino acids. CDR3 region: CSARDKRAPTTEAFF. The CDR3 coding sequence is TGCAGTGCTAGAGATAAGCGGGCCCCGACCACTGAAGCTTTCTTT.

This clonotype was seen repeatedly, ten times or more. This chain joins TRBV12-3 or TRBV12-4 and TRBJ2-5; 8 positions agree with TRBD1. The CDR3 consists of 15 residues. J lost 2 bases, V lost 6 bases, and 8 bases had no gene match. The CDR3 protein is CASSTTGGGQETQYF. CDR3 coding DNA: TGTGCCAGCAGCACAACAGGGGGAGGACAAGAGACCCAGTACTTC.

The V and J genes are TRBV15 and TRBJ2-7, with 10 bases that match TRBD1. The CDR3 has 17 residues. Losses at the gene ends were 2 bases for V and 1 base for J; bases not matched to a gene: 8. Germline CDR1 LNHNV, CDR2 YYDKDF (reference sequence). The CDR3 nucleotides are TGTGCCACCAGCAGATCGATCGGACAGGGGGGATCCTACGAGCAGTACTTC. This sequence encodes CATSRSIGQGGSYEQYF.

This sequence joins TRBV2 and TRBJ1-2; no clear D gene. The V end lost 5 bases, the J end lost 5 bases, and 9 bases lay between the germline ends. The CDR3 is made up of 12 amino acids. Germline V gene data show CDR1 as SNHLY and CDR2 as FYNNEI. CDR3 region: CASSTLGYGYTF. The CDR3 coding sequence is TGTGCCAGCAGTACACTGGGGTATGGCTACACCTTC.

The V call is TRBV24-1, the J call TRBJ1-2; a weak D match, TRBD1 (5 bases). CDR1 and CDR2 from the germline V gene are KGHDR and SFDVKD. This CDR3 comprises 12 residues. This CDR3 is CAAKVGGYGYTF. DNA of the CDR3: TGTGCAGCCAAAGTCGGGGGCTATGGCTACACCTTC.

This clonotype is a singleton in its sample. The junction departs from the called germline gene at one end, perhaps through a read error. The genes are TRBV2 and TRBJ2-7, with 8 nucleotides matching TRBD1. Germline values: CDR1 SNHLY, CDR2 FYNNEI. The CDR3 consists of 13 residues. The CDR3 DNA sequence: TGTGCCAGCAAGGACAGGGCGAGCTACGAGCTGTACTTC. It yields the protein CASKDRASYELYF. Together with reference TRBV2 and TRBJ2-7, the CDR3 gives the full variable domain: EPEVTQTPSHQVTQMGQEVILRCVPISNHLYFYWYRQILGQKVEFLVSFYNNEISEKSEIFDDQFSVERPDGSNFTLKIRSTKLEDSAMYFCASKDRASYELYFGPGTRLTVT.

This clonotype was found a few times. This may be a read error, as it is one base from a much larger clone. V usage is TRBV7-6 and J usage is TRBJ2-2; the match to TRBD2 covers 7 bases. From germline, CDR1 is SGHVS and CDR2 FNYEAQ. The CDR3 has 16 amino acids. This CDR3 reads CASSLAAGANTGEPFF. The DNA for the CDR3 is TGTGCCAGCAGCTTAGCGGCGGGAGCGAACACCGGGGAGCCGTTTTTT. Using reference TRBV7-6 and TRBJ2-2 for the parts outside the CDR3, the full variable domain is GAGVSQSPRYKVTKRGQDVALRCDPISGHVSLYWYRQALGQGPEFLTYFNYEAQQDKSGLPNDRFSAERPEGSISTLTIQRTEQRDSAMYRCASSLAAGANTGEPFFGEGSRLTVL.

The table lists this clonotype with a few counts. V gene TRBV10-3 combines with J gene TRBJ1-1, with TRBD1 matching 9 bases. This CDR3 spans 15 amino acids. The V gene's germline CDR1 is ENHRY and CDR2 SYGVKD. V trimming: 2 bases; J trimming: 6 bases; junction bases outside the gene matches: 7. The DNA of the CDR3 is TGTGCCATCAGTGAGCCGGGACAGGGTAACGCTGAAGCTTTCTTT. It is translated as CAISEPGQGNAEAFF.